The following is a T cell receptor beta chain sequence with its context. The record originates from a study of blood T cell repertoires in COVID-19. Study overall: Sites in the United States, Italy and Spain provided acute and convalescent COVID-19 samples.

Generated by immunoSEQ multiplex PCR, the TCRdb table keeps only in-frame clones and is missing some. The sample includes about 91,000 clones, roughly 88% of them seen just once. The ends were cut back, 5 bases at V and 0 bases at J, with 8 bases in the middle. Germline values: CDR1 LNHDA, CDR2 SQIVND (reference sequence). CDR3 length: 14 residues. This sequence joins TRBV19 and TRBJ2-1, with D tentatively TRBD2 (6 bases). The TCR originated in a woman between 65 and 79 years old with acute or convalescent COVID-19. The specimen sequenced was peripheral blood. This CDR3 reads CASSWGDSYNEQFF. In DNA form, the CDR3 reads TGTGCCAGTAGTTGGGGGGACTCCTACAATGAGCAGTTCTTC. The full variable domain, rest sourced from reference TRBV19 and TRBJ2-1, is DGGITQSPKYLFRKEGQNVTLSCEQNLNHDAMYWYRQDPGQGLRLIYYSQIVNDFQKGDIAEGYSVSREKKESFPLTVTSAQKNPTAFYLCASSWGDSYNEQFFGPGTRLTVL.